Presented here are 16 T cell receptor beta chains from one specimen sequenced in a study of PD-L1 blockade in urothelial cancer (dated by TCRdb to about 2017). The sample's time point label, decoded: pretreatment peripheral blood. The receptor library was made with the immunoSEQ multiplex PCR assay. Here the immuneACCESS table is served through TCRdb, limited to in-frame sequences with V and J called. Missing clones are a known gap in these copies; in checked studies unresolved V genes cover under half, and the rest lacks a known reason. This sample has 60,000 to 75,000 clones in its table, and around 87% of those were observed once. The ten largest clonotypes hold about 15% of the sample. This material consisted of PBMCs, taken around atezolizumab (anti-PD-L1) treatment. These receptors originate from a man in his fifties or sixties with urothelial cancer.

The chain recombines TRBV11-2 with TRBJ1-2; D is undetermined. Germline lookup yields CDR1 SGHAT and CDR2 FQNNGV. CDR3 size: 12 residues. V lost 3 bases, J lost 7 bases, and 9 bases lay in between. Here the CDR3 DNA reads TGTGCCAGCAGCTTCAGTGAATTTGGCTACACCTTC. Protein: CASSFSEFGYTF.

Here the CDR3 DNA reads TGCGCCAGCAGCCAAGGTATGAGCAGGGGATATCAGCCCCAGCATTTT. Residues: CASSQGMSRGYQPQHF. J is TRBJ1-5 and V is TRBV4-1; a weak D match, TRBD1 (6 bases). Germline CDR1 MGHRA, CDR2 YSYEKL. Trimming pared 1 base from V and 5 bases from J, leaving 15 bases between. The CDR3 sequence is 16 residues long.

The chain recombines TRBV19 with TRBJ1-6, with 7 bases aligning to TRBD1. Germline CDR1 and CDR2: LNHDA and SQIVND (reference sequence). V lost 7 bases to trimming and J lost 9 bases; unmatched junction nucleotides: 12. The length of the CDR3 is 15 residues. Here the CDR3 reads CASMRDSQMSSPLHF. The CDR3 DNA is TGTGCCAGTATGCGGGACAGCCAAATGAGTTCACCCCTCCACTTT.

The chain recombines TRBV20-1 with TRBJ1-2; unclear D gene. Germline V gives CDR1 DFQATT, CDR2 SNEGSKA (reference sequence). Trimming took 5 bases from V and 5 from J, leaving 6 bases between them. CDR3 length equals 10 residues. The CDR3 region is CSAFEYGYTF. The CDR3 region has the DNA TGCAGTGCTTTCGAGTATGGCTACACCTTC.

The V call is TRBV7-8, the J call TRBJ2-4, with a tentative D call TRBD2 (5 bases). Germline loops: CDR1 SGHVS, CDR2 FQNEAQ. V was pared by 8 bases and J by 0 bases, with 8 bases between. The CDR3 consists of 13 residues. The CDR3 bases are TGTGCCAGCGGAGGACTAGCCAAAAACATTCAGTACTTC. Translation gives CASGGLAKNIQYF.

The DNA of the CDR3 is TGTGCCAGCAGCCCCGGACAGGTAAATTACAATGAGCAGTTCTTC. Amino acids: CASSPGQVNYNEQFF. The chain links TRBV9 to TRBJ2-1; 7 nucleotides align to TRBD1. Trimming cost V 4 bases and J 4 bases; bases outside gene matches: 8. Germline V gene lookup returns CDR1 SGDLS and CDR2 YYNGEE. The CDR3 consists of 15 residues.

V is TRBV6-1 and J is TRBJ1-2; the D is unclear. The CDR3 loop spans 13 amino acids. Germline lookup yields CDR1 MNHNS and CDR2 SASEGT. Trimming removed 1 base at V and 4 bases at J, with 7 bases between. The CDR3 DNA is TGTGCCAGCAGTGAAGTGACAAGCTATGGCTACACCTTC. Its protein product is CASSEVTSYGYTF.

The chain joins TRBV5-8 to TRBJ1-6; D is ambiguous. The germline CDR1 and CDR2 sequences are SGHTS and YDEGEE. With 4 bases removed from V and 5 bases from J, the gap between germline ends came to 16 bases. The CDR3 is 16 amino acids. CDR3 amino acids: CASSPYSGRNNSPLHF. The CDR3 nucleotides read TGTGCCAGCAGCCCCTACAGTGGGAGGAATAATTCACCCCTCCACTTT.

For the CDR3, the DNA is TGTGCCAGCAGCGCGGCCGTTACAGGGTTTGGCTACACCTTC. It translates to CASSAAVTGFGYTF. The rearrangement uses TRBV5-6 and TRBJ1-2; D possibly corresponds to TRBD1 (6 bases). The CDR3 runs 14 residues. V lost 4 bases and J lost 7, with 17 bases in between. Germline V gene sequence: CDR1 SGHDT, CDR2 YYEEEE.

This sequence joins TRBV11-2 and TRBJ1-2; tentatively, D is TRBD1 (5 bases). The CDR3 runs to 15 residues. V lost 0 bases to trimming and J lost 4 bases, with 12 bases between them. CDR1 and CDR2 (germline): SGHAT, FQNNGV. CDR3 region: CASSLDPRQGYGYTF. In nucleotides, the CDR3 is TGTGCCAGCAGCTTAGATCCCCGGCAGGGCTATGGCTACACCTTC.

This chain joins TRBV10-2 and TRBJ2-3, with unresolved D. The V gene's germline CDR1 is WSHSY and CDR2 SAAADI. CDR3 length equals 14 residues. The germline V and J ends were trimmed by 0 bases and 9 bases, with 13 bases remaining between them. The CDR3 DNA follows: TGCGCCAGCAGTGAGTCTTTGACCCAGAGGACGCAGTATTTT. This sequence encodes CASSESLTQRTQYF.

The chain recombines TRBV13 with TRBJ2-2; 8 bases agree with TRBD2. Germline loops: CDR1 PRHDT, CDR2 FYEKMQ (reference sequence). The CDR3 is 15 amino acids. V shed 1 base, J shed 3 bases, and the junction held 1 base outside the gene matches. The CDR3: CASSLAGGDTGELFF. CDR3 nucleotide sequence: TGTGCCAGCAGCTTAGCGGGGGGGGACACCGGGGAGCTGTTTTTT.

This clone was observed a handful of times. This chain joins TRBV10-1 and TRBJ1-2; 10 bases fit TRBD1. The germline V gene encodes CDR1 WNHNN and CDR2 SYGVQD (reference sequence). Trimming at V came to 6 bases and at J to 4 bases, leaving 2 bases not matched to a gene. CDR3 length: 13 residues. The CDR3 region is CASSRDRGYGYTF. DNA for the CDR3: TGCGCCAGCAGCCGGGACAGGGGCTATGGCTACACCTTC.

The chain carries TRBV7-2 and TRBJ1-2, with 9 bases that match TRBD1. The CDR3 is made up of 19 amino acids. J was trimmed by 3 bases and V by 3 bases; bases with no gene match: 17. The germline V gene encodes CDR1 SGHTA and CDR2 FQGNSA. The CDR3, as DNA: TGTGCCAGCAGCTTGGGGGGGACAGGGAGTTTGTTTCGGGACTATGGCTACACCTTC. It translates to CASSLGGTGSLFRDYGYTF.

The chain employs TRBV19 and TRBJ2-2, with D uncertain. CDR1 and CDR2 (germline): LNHDA, SQIVND (reference sequence). V lost 1 base to trimming and J lost 0 bases, with 18 bases between them. The CDR3 has 19 amino acids. The CDR3 loop is CASSIGFLGSFANTGELFF. The CDR3 nucleotides read TGTGCCAGTAGTATAGGGTTTTTGGGCAGCTTCGCGAACACCGGGGAGCTGTTTTTT.

The gene calls are TRBV7-2 and TRBJ2-5; 8 positions match TRBD2. J lost 6 bases, V lost 5 bases, and 23 bases had no gene match. The CDR3 consists of 19 residues. CDR1 and CDR2 from the germline V gene are SGHTA and FQGNSA. The DNA of the CDR3 is TGTGCCAGCAGCCCCCCTGGAGCCTCCGGGACTAGAAGTAGAAAGACCCAGTACTTC. Its protein product is CASSPPGASGTRSRKTQYF. Combining the CDR3 with reference TRBV7-2 and TRBJ2-5 gives the whole variable domain GAGVSQSPSNKVTEKGKDVELRCDPISGHTALYWYRQSLGQGLEFLIYFQGNSAPDKSGLPSDRFSAERTGGSVSTLTIQRTQQEDSAVYLCASSPPGASGTRSRKTQYFGPGTRLLVL.